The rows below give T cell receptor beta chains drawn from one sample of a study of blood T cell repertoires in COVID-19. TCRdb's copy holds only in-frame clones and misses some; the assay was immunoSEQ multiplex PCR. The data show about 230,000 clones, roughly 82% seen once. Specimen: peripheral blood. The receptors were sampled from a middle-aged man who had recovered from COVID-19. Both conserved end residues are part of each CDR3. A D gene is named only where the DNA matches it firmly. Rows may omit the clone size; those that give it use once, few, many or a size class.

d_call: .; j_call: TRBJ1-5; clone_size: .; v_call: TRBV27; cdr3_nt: TGTGCCAGCAGCCTAAACGGGGGTATGGGTAGCAATCAGCCCCAGCATTTT; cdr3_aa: CASSLNGGMGSNQPQHF
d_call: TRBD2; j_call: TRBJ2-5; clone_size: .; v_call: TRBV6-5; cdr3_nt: TGTGCCAGCAGAATAGCGGGGGGTGGTGAGACCCAGTACTTC; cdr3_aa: CASRIAGGGETQYF
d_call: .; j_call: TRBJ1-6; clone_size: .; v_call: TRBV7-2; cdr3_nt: TGTGCCAGCAGCCAAGATGGCGGGGCGTTTAATTCACCCCTCCACTTT; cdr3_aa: CASSQDGGAFNSPLHF
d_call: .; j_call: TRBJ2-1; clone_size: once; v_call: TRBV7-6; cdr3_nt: TGTGCCAGCAGCTTAGAGGTGCCGAGACAGGCGGACAATGAGCAGTTCTTC; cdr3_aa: CASSLEVPRQADNEQFF
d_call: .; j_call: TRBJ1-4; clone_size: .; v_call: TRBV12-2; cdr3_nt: TGTGCAAGTCGTCCCGCAGGGGGCGTTAATGAAAAACTGTTTTTT; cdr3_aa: CASRPAGGVNEKLFF
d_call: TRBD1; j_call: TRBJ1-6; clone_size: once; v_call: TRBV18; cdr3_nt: TGTGCCAGCTCACCGGGACAGGATTCACCCCTCCACTTT; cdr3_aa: CASSPGQDSPLHF
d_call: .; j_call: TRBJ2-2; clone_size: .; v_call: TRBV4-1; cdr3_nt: TGCGCCAGCAGCCAAGAGGGAGGCCTACGGGGCAACACCGGGGAGCTGTTTTTT; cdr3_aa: CASSQEGGLRGNTGELFF
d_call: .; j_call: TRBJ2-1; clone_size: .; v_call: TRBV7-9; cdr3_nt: TGTGCCAGCACCGGCGGAAGTTCCTCCTACAATGAGCAGTTCTTC; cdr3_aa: CASTGGSSSYNEQFF
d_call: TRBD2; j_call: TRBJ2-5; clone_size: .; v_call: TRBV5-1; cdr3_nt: TGCGCCAGCAGCTTGACGTTGGGAACTAGCGGGGAGACCCAGTACTTC; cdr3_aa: CASSLTLGTSGETQYF
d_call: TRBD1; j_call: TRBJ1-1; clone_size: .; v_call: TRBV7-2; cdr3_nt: TGTGCCAGCAGCGAAGACAGGGCTGGCACTGAAGCTTTCTTT; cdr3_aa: CASSEDRAGTEAFF
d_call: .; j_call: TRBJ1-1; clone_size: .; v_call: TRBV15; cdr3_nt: TGTGCCACCAGTGCCCATAGAAACACTGAAGCTTTCTTT; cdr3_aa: CATSAHRNTEAFF
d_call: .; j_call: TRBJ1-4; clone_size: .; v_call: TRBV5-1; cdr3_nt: TGCGCCAGCAGCTTGGGGTTCCAGGAAGCAACTAATGAAAAACTGTTTTTT; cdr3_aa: CASSLGFQEATNEKLFF
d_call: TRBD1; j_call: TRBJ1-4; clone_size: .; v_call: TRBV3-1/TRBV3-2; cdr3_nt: TGTGCCAGCAGCCAAGGGGCGGGCAGGGGGCGCCGTGAAAAACTGTTTTTT; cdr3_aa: CASSQGAGRGRREKLFF
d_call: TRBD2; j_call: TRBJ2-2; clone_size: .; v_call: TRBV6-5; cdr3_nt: TGTGCCAGCACCCCGGGAGGGGGAATCGGGGAGCTGTTTTTT; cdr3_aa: CASTPGGGIGELFF
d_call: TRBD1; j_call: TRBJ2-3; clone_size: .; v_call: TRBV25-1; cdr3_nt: TGTGCCAGCAGCAAATTACAGGGGGGCACAGATACGCAGTATTTT; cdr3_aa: CASSKLQGGTDTQYF
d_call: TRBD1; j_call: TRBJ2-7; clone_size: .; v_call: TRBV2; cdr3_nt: TGTGCCAGCAGTGAGCAGGGGGCTGTTTACGAGCAGTACTTC; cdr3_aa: CASSEQGAVYEQYF
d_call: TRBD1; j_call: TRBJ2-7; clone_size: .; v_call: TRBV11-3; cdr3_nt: TGTGCCAGCAGCACAGGGGATTCCTACGAGCAGTACTTC; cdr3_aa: CASSTGDSYEQYF
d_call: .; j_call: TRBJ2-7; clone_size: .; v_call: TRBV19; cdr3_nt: TGTGCCAGTAGTATGAGCCTCTCCTACGAGCAGTACTTC; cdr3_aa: CASSMSLSYEQYF
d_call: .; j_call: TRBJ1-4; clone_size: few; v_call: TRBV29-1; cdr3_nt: TGCAGCGTTGAACGGGGTGAAAAACTGTTTTTT; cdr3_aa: CSVERGEKLFF
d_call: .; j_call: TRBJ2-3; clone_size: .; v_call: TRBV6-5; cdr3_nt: TGTGCCAGCGCCGCCCGGGAGAGCACAGATACGCAGTATTTT; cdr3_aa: CASAARESTDTQYF
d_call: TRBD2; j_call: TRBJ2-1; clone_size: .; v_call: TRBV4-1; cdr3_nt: TGCGCCAGCAGCCAAGTTGATATGGGACTAGCTTCGTACAATGAGCAGTTCTTC; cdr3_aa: CASSQVDMGLASYNEQFF
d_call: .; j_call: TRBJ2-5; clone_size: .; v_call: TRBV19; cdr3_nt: TGTGCCAGTAGTATCGGCGGGATGGAAGAGACCCAGTACTTC; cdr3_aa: CASSIGGMEETQYF
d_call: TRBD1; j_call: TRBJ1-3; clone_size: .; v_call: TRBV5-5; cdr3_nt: TGTGCCAGCAGCTGGGAGGACAGGGGACGCCGCCTTAGAAACACCATATATTTT; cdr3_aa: CASSWEDRGRRLRNTIYF
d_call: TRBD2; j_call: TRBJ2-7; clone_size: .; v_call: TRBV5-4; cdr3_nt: TGTGCCAGCAGCCTAAGGACTAGCGGGAGCGAGCAGTACTTC; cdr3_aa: CASSLRTSGSEQYF
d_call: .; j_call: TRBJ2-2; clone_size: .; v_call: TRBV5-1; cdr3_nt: TGCGCCAGCAGCTTCGGTTCGGTGAACACCGGGGAGCTGTTTTTT; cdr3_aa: CASSFGSVNTGELFF